This T cell receptor beta chain was observed in a study of OX40 agonist ivuxolimab in advanced cancers. Looking at the study overall: The patients got ivuxolimab, which is an agonistic anti-OX40 (CD134) antibody. Three patients responded partially, comprising one with hepatocellular carcinoma and two with cutaneous melanoma. Study results and limitations: More expanded clones were found, on average, in CD8+ than in CD4+ T cells.

Sequencing was performed with immunoSEQ multiplex PCR; in TCRdb, only in-frame clones are kept and a portion is missing. This table has fewer than 70,000 clones, 80% to 90% appearing once. On this clone: As yet, its antigen is unknown.

The source material was CD4+ or CD8+ T cells sorted from blood, sampled in a trial of the OX40 agonist ivuxolimab. The receptor was derived from an adult with an advanced solid tumor such as melanoma, head and neck, liver or kidney cancer.

The chain's CDR3 is CASTGGYHEQYF. The CDR3 DNA sequence: TGTGCCAGCACGGGGGGATACCACGAGCAGTACTTC. The chain combines TRBV6-6 with TRBJ2-7; 7 bases fit TRBD2. Germline trimming cut 7 bases from V and 5 bases from J; bases unmatched to any gene: 5. The germline V gene encodes CDR1 MNHNY and CDR2 SVGAGI (reference sequence). The CDR3 contains 12 residues.